These 27 T cell receptor beta chains were sequenced from one sample in a study of shared clonotypes between healthy human individuals (dated by TCRdb to about 2020). Library preparation employed the immunoSEQ multiplex PCR assay. Imported from immuneACCESS, the table was reduced by TCRdb to in-frame sequences with V and J called. These copies leave out some clones; in studies compared against another copy, an unresolved V gene accounts for under half, and the cause of the remainder is not known. The sample table shows more than 2,000,000 clones, and 85% to 95% are seen once. The ten largest clones represent approximately 0.4% of the sample. Sequencing was performed on naive CD4+ T cells from PBMCs. The cell subset or site label here, explained by the study, means: CD45RA+ positively selected. These receptor sequences come from a man between 18 and 35 years old in good health. Some clones in this sample may be carry-over from other donors' samples.

Worth noting for this clone: Germline is not matched at one junction end, which may reflect a read error. In the same sample, other DNA sequences code for this CDR3. The V gene is TRBV7-3, the J gene TRBJ2-3, with TRBD2 matching 10 bases. Germline V gene data show CDR1 as SGHTA and CDR2 as FQGTGA. The CDR3 length is 15 residues. The CDR3 DNA reads as TGTGCCAGCACCTTAGGGACTAGCGGCACAGATACGCAGTATTTT. Its protein product is CASTLGTSGTDTQYF.

The V call is TRBV9, the J call TRBJ1-1; 9 bases line up with TRBD1. Unmatched junction bases numbered 5, after V lost 4 bases and J lost 1 base. The germline V gene has CDR1 SGDLS and CDR2 YYNGEE. The length of the CDR3 is 15 residues. The CDR3 here is CASSPGTGKNTEAFF. The DNA for the CDR3 is TGTGCCAGCAGCCCGGGGACAGGGAAGAACACTGAAGCTTTCTTT.

The J gene is TRBJ2-3, the V gene TRBV7-2; the match to TRBD2 covers 9 bases. The CDR3 loop spans 15 amino acids. Germline V CDR1 and CDR2: SGHTA, FQGNSA. V gave up 1 base and J gave up 8 bases; unmatched junction bases: 7. The CDR3 DNA is TGTGCCAGCAGCTTAGTCGTGACTAGCGGTGGTACGCAGTATTTT. Encoded protein: CASSLVVTSGGTQYF.

V is TRBV28 and J is TRBJ1-1; D ambiguous. Germline values: CDR1 MDHEN, CDR2 SYDVKM. The length of the CDR3 is 16 residues. Trimming stripped 6 bases from V and 0 bases from J, with 17 bases between. Here the CDR3 reads CASRHTNSFMNTEAFF. CDR3 nucleotides: TGTGCCAGCAGACACACAAACAGTTTTATGAACACTGAAGCTTTCTTT.

This clone was detected a few times. The chain is built from TRBV18 and TRBJ1-1; D is ambiguous. Looked up from germline, CDR1 is KGHSH and CDR2 is LQKENI. CDR3 size: 14 residues. The V gene lost 3 bases and the J gene lost 13 bases, with 21 bases spanning the gap. In nucleotides, the CDR3 is TGTGCCAGCTCACCCACCTATGAAGGCAGCGGTGGTTTCTTT. It translates to CASSPTYEGSGGFF.

The rearrangement joins TRBV11-3 to TRBJ1-1, with 7 bases identical to TRBD1. CDR3 size: 14 residues. Germline-derived CDR1 and CDR2 are SGHNT and YENEEA. The V gene end was trimmed by 5 bases and the J gene end by 1 base; junction bases not matched to a gene: 4. The CDR3 sequence is CASSPGTENTEAFF. In DNA, the CDR3 is TGTGCCAGCAGCCCTGGGACAGAGAACACTGAAGCTTTCTTT.

The CDR3 loop is CASSPGTGRVHEQYF. The CDR3 bases are TGTGCCAGCAGCCCAGGGACAGGGAGAGTCCACGAGCAGTACTTC. This chain links TRBV9 with TRBJ2-7, with TRBD1 matching 9 bases. The CDR3 loop spans 15 amino acids. The V gene's germline CDR1 is SGDLS and CDR2 YYNGEE. V was clipped by 4 bases and J by 5 bases; unmatched bases: 10.

DNA of the CDR3: TGTGCCAGCCGATACTCAGGGAACACAGATACGCAGTATTTT. Amino acid sequence: CASRYSGNTDTQYF. This chain joins TRBV28 and TRBJ2-3, with D possibly being TRBD1 (5 bases). V lost 8 bases and J 2 bases, leaving 14 bases between the germline ends. Germline CDR1 and CDR2: MDHEN and SYDVKM. The CDR3 totals 14 residues.

The chain links TRBV5-1 to TRBJ2-5, with a possible D match to TRBD1 (5 bases). CDR1 is SGHRS and CDR2 is YFSETQ in the germline V gene. This CDR3 contains 14 residues. The V end lost 0 bases, the J end lost 5 bases, and 11 bases lay between the germline ends. The CDR3 region has the DNA TGCGCCAGCAGCTTGGGGTTCCCAGGGGAGACCCAGTACTTC. Protein: CASSLGFPGETQYF. The entire variable domain, with the rest obtained from reference TRBV5-1 and TRBJ2-5, is as follows: KAGVTQTPRYLIKTRGQQVTLSCSPISGHRSVSWYQQTPGQGLQFLFEYFSETQRNKGNFPGRFSGRQFSNSRSEMNVSTLELGDSALYLCASSLGFPGETQYFGPGTRLLVL.

As regards this clone: Other DNA sequences in this specimen translate into the identical CDR3. The V call is TRBV18, the J call TRBJ2-5; D might be TRBD1 (5 bases). Germline CDR1 and CDR2: KGHSH and LQKENI. This CDR3 is built from 13 residues. V gave up 2 bases and J gave up 2 bases, with 6 bases separating them. The CDR3 sequence is CASSPRQQETQYF. The CDR3 coding sequence is TGTGCCAGCTCACCAAGACAGCAAGAGACCCAGTACTTC.

The sample holds one count of this clone. This chain joins TRBV20-1 and TRBJ2-3; maybe TRBD2 (5 bases). Per the germline V gene, CDR1 is DFQATT and CDR2 is SNEGSKA (reference sequence). The CDR3 loop spans 11 amino acids. The CDR3 loop is CSRARGDTQYF. The CDR3 nucleotides read TGCAGCCGAGCCCGAGGGGATACGCAGTATTTT.

J is TRBJ2-2 and V is TRBV19; 11 nucleotides line up with TRBD1. J gave up 5 bases and V 5 bases, and 4 bases lay outside the gene matches. The CDR3 is 15 amino acids. Looked up from germline, CDR1 is LNHDA and CDR2 is SQIVND (reference sequence). As DNA, the CDR3 is TGTGCCAGTAGTTTGGGACAGGGGGGGACCGGGGAGCTGTTTTTT. Translating gives CASSLGQGGTGELFF.

The chain links TRBV28 to TRBJ1-5; no clear D. Germline values: CDR1 MDHEN, CDR2 SYDVKM. The CDR3 contains 15 residues. V dropped 8 bases and J dropped 0 bases, with 14 bases sitting between them. The chain's CDR3 is CASRRGERSNQPQHF. The DNA for the CDR3 is TGTGCCAGCCGAAGAGGCGAACGTAGCAATCAGCCCCAGCATTTT.

The V call is TRBV5-1, the J call TRBJ2-3, with 11 bases that match TRBD2. V dropped 4 bases and J dropped 4; count of bases not matched to a gene: 2. Germline CDR1 reads SGHRS; CDR2 reads YFSETQ. The CDR3 loop spans 14 amino acids. The DNA for the CDR3 is TGCGCCAGCAGCACTAGCGGGAGATCAGATACGCAGTATTTT. It yields the protein CASSTSGRSDTQYF.

The rearrangement joins TRBV4-1 to TRBJ2-1; TRBD2 matches 9 bases. Germline V gives CDR1 MGHRA, CDR2 YSYEKL. This CDR3 is built from 14 residues. Trimming cost V 4 bases and J 9 bases; bases outside gene matches: 7. CDR3 in DNA: TGCGCCAGCAGCCTCGGAGTAGCGGGAGCTGAGCAGTTCTTC. Its protein product is CASSLGVAGAEQFF.

This clone was detected once. Other DNA sequences of this sample code for an identical CDR3. This rearrangement joins TRBV7-2 to TRBJ2-1, with D possibly being TRBD2 (5 bases). Germline lookup yields CDR1 SGHTA and CDR2 FQGNSA. Trimming took off 1 base at V and 0 bases at J, with 10 bases between the two ends. This CDR3 is 16 amino acids long. This CDR3 is CASSLVSGSSYNEQFF. The CDR3 DNA reads as TGTGCCAGCAGCTTAGTATCGGGGAGCTCCTACAATGAGCAGTTCTTC.

The V call is TRBV7-2, the J call TRBJ2-7, with D uncertain. This CDR3 comprises 14 residues. The germline V gene encodes CDR1 SGHTA and CDR2 FQGNSA. V was shortened by 0 bases and J by 7 bases, with 13 bases between the two germline ends. In DNA, the CDR3 is TGTGCCAGCAGCTTAGCGCTGGGAACGAGGGAGCAGTACTTC. It is translated as CASSLALGTREQYF.

This clone appeared once. V usage is TRBV18 and J usage is TRBJ2-5; unclear D gene. The CDR3 runs 13 residues. Per germline, CDR1 KGHSH and CDR2 LQKENI. V was trimmed by 0 bases and J by 4 bases, leaving 6 bases between them. For the CDR3, the DNA is TGTGCCAGCTCACCACCGGCGACAGAGACCCAGTACTTC. Amino acids: CASSPPATETQYF.

This chain connects TRBV10-1 to TRBJ1-3, with D uncertain. From germline, CDR1 is WNHNN and CDR2 SYGVQD (reference sequence). This CDR3 is built from 14 residues. V lost 0 bases to trimming and J lost 1 base, with 4 bases between them. CDR3 in DNA: TGCGCCAGCAGTGAGTCTAAATCTGGAAACACCATATATTTT. Translating gives CASSESKSGNTIYF.

V gene TRBV2 combines with J gene TRBJ1-2, with 8 bases aligning to TRBD1. The germline gives CDR1 SNHLY, CDR2 FYNNEI. V was pared by 7 bases and J by 1 base, with 8 bases of the junction left unmatched. This CDR3 comprises 15 residues. The CDR3 protein is CASMPQGAYNYGYTF. Here the CDR3 DNA reads TGTGCCAGCATGCCGCAGGGGGCTTATAACTATGGCTACACCTTC.

On this clone itself: The sample holds other DNA sequences that translate to the same CDR3. The gene calls are TRBV28 and TRBJ1-2, with D unresolved. Trimming pared 3 bases from V and 5 bases from J, leaving 7 bases between. Germline assignment: CDR1 MDHEN and CDR2 SYDVKM. The CDR3 extends over 12 amino acids. For the CDR3, the DNA is TGTGCCAGCAGTTTGCGGCAGTATGGCTACACCTTC. Protein: CASSLRQYGYTF.

As concerns this clone: This same CDR3 is encoded by further DNA sequences in the sample. The chain combines TRBV7-3 with TRBJ2-5; 8 nucleotides agree with TRBD2. Per germline, CDR1 SGHTA and CDR2 FQGTGA. This CDR3 is 14 amino acids long. With V trimmed by 4 bases and J by 5 bases, 6 bases remained unmatched. CDR3 DNA sequence: TGTGCCAGCAGCTCCGGACTAGCTGCGGAGACCCAGTACTTC. Its translation: CASSSGLAAETQYF.

Remarks on this clone: The sample has other DNA sequences that encode this CDR3 too. The V gene is TRBV7-9, the J gene TRBJ2-7; 7 bases are shared with TRBD2. Trimming cost V 5 bases and J 1 base; bases outside gene matches: 5. This CDR3 contains 14 residues. Germline V gene data show CDR1 as SEHNR and CDR2 as FQNEAQ (reference sequence). The DNA of the CDR3 is TGTGCCAGCAGCCCGCGGGGGAGGTCCTACGAGCAGTACTTC. Its translation is CASSPRGRSYEQYF. The entire variable domain, with the rest obtained from reference TRBV7-9 and TRBJ2-7, is as follows: DTGVSQNPRHKITKRGQNVTFRCDPISEHNRLYWYRQTLGQGPEFLTYFQNEAQLEKSRLLSDRFSAERPKGSFSTLEIQRTEQGDSAMYLCASSPRGRSYEQYFGPGTRLTVT.

The V call is TRBV5-1, the J call TRBJ2-7, with 10 bases identical to TRBD1. The CDR3 has 15 amino acids. In germline, CDR1 is SGHRS, CDR2 YFSETQ. Losses at the gene ends were 4 bases for V and 4 bases for J; bases not matched to a gene: 8. Here the CDR3 reads CASSPRQGAGYEQYF. Here the CDR3 DNA reads TGCGCCAGCAGCCCTCGACAGGGGGCAGGATACGAGCAGTACTTC.

The rearrangement uses TRBV5-4 and TRBJ1-1, with TRBD1 as a possible D gene (5 bases). Germline loops: CDR1 SGHNT, CDR2 YYREEE (reference sequence). The CDR3 loop spans 16 amino acids. Trimming took 4 bases from V and 1 from J, leaving 17 bases between them. The CDR3 DNA follows: TGTGCCAGCAGCCCGACGTCGGGGACGGGGAACACTGAAGCTTTCTTT. It codes for CASSPTSGTGNTEAFF.

This chain uses TRBV19 with TRBJ1-2; tentatively, D is TRBD1 (6 bases). Looked up from germline, CDR1 is LNHDA and CDR2 is SQIVND (reference sequence). The CDR3 has 14 residues. V lost 1 base and J 7 bases, leaving 13 bases between the germline ends. CDR3 protein: CASSIGAGAGGYTF. Written as DNA, the CDR3 is TGTGCCAGTAGTATAGGTGCAGGGGCCGGTGGCTACACCTTC.

The chain is built from TRBV7-3 and TRBJ1-3; unclear D gene. The CDR3 contains 15 residues. CDR1 is SGHTA, CDR2 FQGTGA, per germline. V lost 6 bases, J lost 0 bases, and 12 bases lay in between. The CDR3 loop is CASSSASGSGNTIYF. DNA for the CDR3: TGTGCCAGCAGTTCAGCGTCAGGCTCTGGAAACACCATATATTTT.